This entry lists 3 T cell receptor beta chains sequenced from one sample in a study of regulatory T cells in long-lasting Graves disease. Sample time point: persistent/refractory GD, antithyroid drugs over 5 years with positive TRAb. Construction of the TCR library relied on RNA isolated from PBMCs. Assembly of TCR beta libraries relied on iRepertoire HTBI primers together with Arm-PCR of CDR3 regions. TCRdb used MiXCR to reprocess the multiplex PCR reads, holding one entry per CDR3 protein. The sample has fewer than 400,000 distinct CDR3 sequences, about 20% seen once. The sample was peripheral blood mononuclear cells (PBMCs), taken when the disease was refractory, from a patient treated with antithyroid drugs. The receptors were sampled from a female donor with Graves disease.

As concerns this clonotype: This could be a read error, since a much larger clone is one nucleotide away. The rearrangement uses TRBV7-9 and TRBJ1-5; D may be TRBD1 (5 bases). V lost 8 bases and J lost 4, with 18 bases in between. Germline V CDR1 and CDR2: SEHNR, FQNEAQ (reference sequence). CDR3 size: 15 residues. This CDR3 is CASGPLGPRNQPQHF. The CDR3 DNA sequence: TGTGCCAGCGGCCCCCTGGGACCGCGGAATCAGCCCCAGCATTTT.

This chain joins TRBV6-2 or TRBV6-3 and TRBJ2-2; unclear D gene. V was clipped by 5 bases and J by 4 bases, with 14 bases between them. CDR3 length: 15 residues. Germline lookup yields CDR1 MNHEY and CDR2 SVGEGT. The CDR3 DNA reads as TGTGCCAGCAGTGAAGTTCGGATGGGCACCGGGGAGCTGTTTTTT. This codes for CASSEVRMGTGELFF.

This clonotype was seen many times. The chain joins TRBV3-1 to TRBJ1-2; a weak D match, TRBD1 (5 bases). Germline V gene data show CDR1 as LGHDT and CDR2 as YNNKEL (reference sequence). The CDR3 runs to 15 residues. The ends were cut back, 4 bases at V and 2 bases at J, with 14 bases in the middle. The CDR3 sequence: CASSPGLQRNYGYTF. DNA of the CDR3: TGTGCCAGCAGCCCGGGACTTCAGAGGAACTATGGCTACACCTTC.